What follows is one T cell receptor (beta chain) and its context. This CDR3 has 15 amino acids. CDR1 SNHLY and CDR2 FYNNEI come from the germline V gene. V dropped 2 bases and J dropped 2; count of bases not matched to a gene: 3. This entry comes from a study of T cells in tuberculosis. Time point meaning: new active TB diagnosis, blood taken before or within 7 days of starting treatment. TCRdb's table, derived via immunoSEQ multiplex PCR, lists solely in-frame clones and lacks some. The repertoire consists of 29,000 or so clones, with 90% to 95% occurring once and the leading ten covering around 7%. The rearrangement links TRBV2 to TRBJ2-7, with TRBD2 matching 10 bases. The clonotype was recovered from an adult with tuberculosis. Material: PBMCs, obtained at tuberculosis diagnosis. The CDR3 nucleotides are TGTGCCAGCAGTGAAACGAGCGGGGGGGCCTACGAGCAGTACTTC. It is translated as CASSETSGGAYEQYF.